This T cell receptor beta chain was observed in a study of CD8 T cells in Susac syndrome. On the study more broadly: Among the sequenced Susac syndrome patients, 5 or 6 had active disease while under ten were in remission. Susac syndrome patients were untreated, on corticosteroids with some adding intravenous immunoglobulin, or on intravenous immunoglobulin only.

V dropped 3 bases and J dropped 6 bases, with 6 bases sitting between them. The CDR3 extends over 13 amino acids. Reverse transcription of roughly 0.45 to 1 ug RNA used random hexamers. Coverage of TCR beta CDR3 amplification by immunoSEQ multiplex PCR extended to 54 Vbeta and 13 Jbeta. TCRdb called the immunoSEQ multiplex PCR reads again in MiXCR, with one record for every CDR3 protein. The sample lists about 190,000 distinct CDR3 sequences, nearly 97% occurring once. Source material: CD4+ T cells from PBMCs. This TCR was sampled from a human donor with Susac syndrome. The chain links TRBV12-3 or TRBV12-4 to TRBJ1-6; D ambiguous. For the CDR3, the DNA is TGTGCCAGCAGTTTTTTGTCTAATTCACCCCTCCACTTT. As protein: CASSFLSNSPLHF.